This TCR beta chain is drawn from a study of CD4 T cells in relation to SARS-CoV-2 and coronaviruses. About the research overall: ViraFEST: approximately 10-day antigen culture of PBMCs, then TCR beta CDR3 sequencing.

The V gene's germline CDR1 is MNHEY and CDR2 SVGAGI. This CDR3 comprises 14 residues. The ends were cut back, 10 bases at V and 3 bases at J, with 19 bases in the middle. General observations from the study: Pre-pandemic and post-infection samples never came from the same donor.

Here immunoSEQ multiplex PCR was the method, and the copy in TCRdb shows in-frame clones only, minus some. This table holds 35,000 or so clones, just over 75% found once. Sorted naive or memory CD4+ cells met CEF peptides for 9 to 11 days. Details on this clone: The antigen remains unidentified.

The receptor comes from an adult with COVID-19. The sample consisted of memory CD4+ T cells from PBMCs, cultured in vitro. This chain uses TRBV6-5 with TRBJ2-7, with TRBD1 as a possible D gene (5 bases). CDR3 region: CATSLNTGFYEQYF. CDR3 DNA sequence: TGTGCCACCTCACTCAACACAGGATTCTACGAGCAGTACTTC.